Below are 27 T cell receptor beta chains sequenced from a single sample in a study of blood T cells in healthy people across ages. The use of a sample-barcoded 5' primer and a J-beta primer mix characterized a second PCR of 7 to 11 cycles. TCRdb re-derived calls from the 5' RACE reads in MiXCR, one entry per CDR3 protein. The sample carries approximately 810,000 distinct CDR3 sequences, more than 25% recorded once. The sample was blood. These receptors were obtained from an elderly woman in good health.

In its sample, this clonotype was seen many times. CDR3 DNA sequence: TGTGCCAGCAGCCATACGATTACATTAACCACCTACAATGAGCAGTTCTTC. This gives the protein CASSHTITLTTYNEQFF. The chain carries TRBV7-8 and TRBJ2-1; D uncertain. V gave up 5 bases and J gave up 2 bases, with 19 bases separating them. CDR1 is SGHVS and CDR2 is FQNEAQ in the germline V gene. The CDR3 has 17 residues.

The rearrangement joins TRBV20-1 to TRBJ1-4; 8 bases fit TRBD1. The CDR3 covers 13 residues. Losses at the gene ends were 4 bases for V and 7 bases for J; bases not matched to a gene: 5. Germline V gene data show CDR1 as DFQATT and CDR2 as SNEGSKA (reference sequence). CDR3 coding DNA: TGCAGTGCTACAGGGGGCGGGATTGAAAAACTGTTTTTT. As protein: CSATGGGIEKLFF.

The chain employs TRBV20-1 and TRBJ1-1; the match to TRBD1 covers 8 bases. Germline-derived CDR1 and CDR2 are DFQATT and SNEGSKA (reference sequence). V lost 6 bases and J lost 11; bases outside the gene matches: 14. The CDR3 sequence is 13 residues long. The CDR3 nucleotides are TGCAGTGCACCCTCGACAGGGGAAGAAGCGGCTTTCTTT. This sequence encodes CSAPSTGEEAAFF.

In this sample, this clonotype turned up many times. The gene calls are TRBV5-5 and TRBJ2-5; D is undetermined. This CDR3 spans 15 amino acids. The germline CDR1 and CDR2 sequences are SGHKS and YYEKEE (reference sequence). V was pared by 0 bases and J by 10 bases, with 19 bases between. DNA of the CDR3: TGTGCCAGCAGCTTGGTTACAAGTATTACGTGGGACCAGTACTTC. The encoded protein is CASSLVTSITWDQYF.

A single count supports this clonotype. The chain carries TRBV4-3 and TRBJ1-3, with unresolved D. The V gene lost 0 bases and the J gene lost 8 bases, with 8 bases spanning the gap. In germline, CDR1 is LGHNA, CDR2 YSLEER. This CDR3 contains 13 residues. CDR3 region: CASSQDSWDTIYF. The CDR3 nucleotides read TGCGCCAGCAGCCAAGACTCGTGGGACACCATATATTTT.

This clonotype was counted at least ten times. This CDR3 is CASSLAGTDYEQYF. The CDR3 nucleotides are TGTGCCAGCAGCTTAGCGGGGACAGACTACGAGCAGTACTTC. The chain recombines TRBV7-2 with TRBJ2-7, with 7 bases that match TRBD1. Per germline, CDR1 SGHTA and CDR2 FQGNSA. The CDR3 consists of 14 residues. Trimming removed 0 bases from V and 3 bases from J; junction bases left unmatched: 2.

Turning to this clonotype: This sequence may be a read error, since a much larger clone differs from it by one base. CDR3: CASSWTLAQSYNEQFF. The CDR3 DNA is TGTGCCAGCAGCTGGACACTAGCTCAATCCTACAATGAGCAGTTCTTC. The chain uses TRBV6-5 and TRBJ2-1; weak D call: TRBD2 (6 bases). The V end lost 6 bases, the J end lost 1 base, and 16 bases lay between the germline ends. The CDR3 totals 16 residues. Germline-derived CDR1 and CDR2 are MNHEY and SVGAGI.

The V call is TRBV15, the J call TRBJ1-5; possible D gene TRBD1, 5 bases. Trimming shortened V by 8 bases and J by 4 bases, and 15 bases separated the two germline ends. Germline V lookup: CDR1 LNHNV, CDR2 YYDKDF (reference sequence). The length of the CDR3 is 14 residues. The DNA for the CDR3 is TGTGCCACCCATGGGGGGGGGTGGAATCAGCCCCAGCATTTT. The encoded protein is CATHGGGWNQPQHF.

The rearrangement uses TRBV5-4 and TRBJ2-1; a weak D match, TRBD1 (8 bases). Trimming took 4 bases from V and 15 from J, leaving 20 bases between them. There are 13 residues in the CDR3. CDR1 and CDR2 (germline): SGHNT, YYREEE (reference sequence). The CDR3 coding sequence is TGTGCCAGCAGCGTGGGAGGGTGGGACAGGCCGTTCTTC. Its protein product is CASSVGGWDRPFF.

This clonotype showed up many times. The CDR3 region has the DNA TGCAGTGCTAGTCCAAGCGCAGGTGGCAGAACCTACGAGCAGTACTTC. This gives the protein CSASPSAGGRTYEQYF. The V and J genes are TRBV20-1 and TRBJ2-7; D is unclear. The ends were cut back, 3 bases at V and 2 bases at J, with 20 bases in the middle. Per the germline V gene, CDR1 is DFQATT and CDR2 is SNEGSKA (reference sequence). The CDR3 runs to 16 residues.

At least ten counts were recorded for this clonotype. This rearrangement joins TRBV20-1 to TRBJ2-7; 10 bases are shared with TRBD1. This CDR3 comprises 14 residues. V lost 5 bases to trimming and J lost 4 bases; unmatched junction nucleotides: 8. The germline CDR1 and CDR2 sequences are DFQATT and SNEGSKA (reference sequence). Here the CDR3 reads CSAPRQGASYEQYF. CDR3 DNA sequence: TGCAGTGCTCCCAGACAGGGGGCGAGTTACGAGCAGTACTTC.

A remark on this clonotype: This may arise from a read error, as a much more abundant clone is one base away. The chain uses TRBV27 and TRBJ1-2; maybe TRBD1 (6 bases). The CDR3 runs 13 residues. CDR1 MNHEY and CDR2 SMNVEV come from the germline V gene (reference sequence). The V gene lost 5 bases and the J gene lost 12 bases, with 19 bases spanning the gap. CDR3 in DNA: TGTGCCAGCAGTACCCGCCCGGACAGCGGCAACACCTTC. Translated: CASSTRPDSGNTF.

This clonotype was counted at least ten times. This chain uses TRBV6-1 with TRBJ2-7; D tentatively reads TRBD1 or TRBD2 (5 bases each). CDR1 MNHNS and CDR2 SASEGT come from the germline V gene. The length of the CDR3 is 15 residues. Trimming pared 2 bases from V and 3 bases from J, leaving 14 bases between. The CDR3 coding sequence is TGTGCCAGCAGTGAACTGGGACGGAATGACTACGAGCAGTACTTC. It yields the protein CASSELGRNDYEQYF.

The V gene is TRBV5-5, the J gene TRBJ2-6; 7 nucleotides agree with TRBD1. This CDR3 region has 16 residues. The V gene end was trimmed by 9 bases and the J gene end by 0 bases; junction bases not matched to a gene: 9. Per the germline V gene, CDR1 is SGHKS and CDR2 is YYEKEE (reference sequence). The CDR3 spells CAIGTVRASGANVLTF. DNA of the CDR3: TGTGCCATCGGGACAGTCCGCGCCTCTGGGGCCAACGTCCTGACTTTC.

This clonotype was detected only a few times. The chain is built from TRBV12-3 or TRBV12-4 and TRBJ2-3, with D perhaps matching TRBD1 or TRBD2 (6 bases each). V was shortened by 7 bases and J by 5 bases, with 16 bases between the two germline ends. The length of the CDR3 is 14 residues. This CDR3 is CASNLGGRVDTQYF. The CDR3 coding sequence is TGTGCCAGCAATCTAGGGGGGAGAGTAGATACGCAGTATTTT.

The gene calls are TRBV29-1 and TRBJ2-1, with TRBD2 matching 7 bases. Germline V gene sequence: CDR1 SQVTM, CDR2 ANQGSEA. V lost 6 bases to trimming and J lost 7 bases; unmatched junction nucleotides: 9. The CDR3 is 13 amino acids. CDR3 protein: CSVWAGVGNEQFF. In nucleotides, the CDR3 is TGCAGCGTCTGGGCGGGGGTCGGTAATGAGCAGTTCTTC.

This clonotype was counted many times. One end of the junction does not line up with germline, which may come from a read error. The V call is TRBV12-3 or TRBV12-4, the J call TRBJ1-5; D is uncertain. The CDR3 contains 12 residues. The DNA of the CDR3 is TGTGCCAGCAAGGGAAGCACTCAGCCCCAGCATTTT. Protein product: CASKGSTQPQHF.

In regard to this clonotype: A read error is possible here, since a much larger clone lies one base away. V is TRBV6-2 or TRBV6-3 and J is TRBJ2-1, with D tentatively TRBD2 (5 bases). Germline V gene lookup returns CDR1 MNHEY and CDR2 SVGEGT. The CDR3 is 13 amino acids. The CDR3 DNA follows: TGTACCAGCAGGCGGACTTCCTACAATGAGCAGTTCTTC. It specifies CTSRRTSYNEQFF.

The genes are TRBV20-1 and TRBJ2-5; 10 bases align to TRBD2. This CDR3 has 14 residues. Per the germline V gene, CDR1 is DFQATT and CDR2 is SNEGSKA (reference sequence). Trimming removed 5 bases from V and 11 bases from J; junction bases left unmatched: 14. CDR3 in DNA: TGCAGTGCTCCACCGGGACTAGCGAGGGGTGAGCAGTACTTC. This sequence encodes CSAPPGLARGEQYF.

This clonotype was recorded at least ten times. J is TRBJ2-1 and V is TRBV6-2 or TRBV6-3; D ambiguous. Trimming stripped 6 bases from V and 4 bases from J, with 13 bases between. The length of the CDR3 is 14 residues. CDR1 is MNHEY and CDR2 is SVGEGT in the germline V gene. In nucleotides, the CDR3 is TGTGCCAGCAGCCCCCAGACAATTTACAATGAGCAGTTCTTC. Amino acids: CASSPQTIYNEQFF.

In this sample, this clonotype turned up a few times. The chain employs TRBV6-1 and TRBJ2-6, with D maybe TRBD1 (5 bases). The CDR3 loop spans 13 amino acids. Germline values: CDR1 MNHNS, CDR2 SASEGT. The V and J ends lost 11 bases and 2 bases respectively, with 10 bases between them. CDR3 bases: TGTGCCGGATTCAGGGCTGGGGCCAACGTCCTGACTTTC. Its protein is CAGFRAGANVLTF.

This clonotype was seen repeatedly, ten times or more. This rearrangement joins TRBV28 to TRBJ2-1, with D perhaps matching TRBD2 (7 bases). This CDR3 has 16 amino acids. V was trimmed by 3 bases and J by 1 base, leaving 13 bases between them. The germline V gene has CDR1 MDHEN and CDR2 SYDVKM. DNA for the CDR3: TGTGCCAGCAGTTTCTTGGGGGGGCAATCCTACAATGAGCAGTTCTTC. Protein product: CASSFLGGQSYNEQFF.

This clonotype was detected a few times. The genes are TRBV20-1 and TRBJ1-2; 8 nucleotides match TRBD1. There are 14 residues in the CDR3. J lost 6 bases, V lost 0 bases, and 6 bases had no gene match. Per germline, CDR1 DFQATT and CDR2 SNEGSKA (reference sequence). The CDR3 DNA follows: TGCAGTGCTAGAGATCTACAGGGGGTGGATGGCTACACCTTC. This sequence encodes CSARDLQGVDGYTF.

This clonotype came up many times. This chain links TRBV6-5 with TRBJ2-1; TRBD1 might be the D (5 bases). Trimming took off 0 bases at V and 4 bases at J, with 16 bases between the two ends. This CDR3 spans 17 amino acids. Germline assignment: CDR1 MNHEY and CDR2 SVGAGI. CDR3 region: CASSYSFQGERYNEQFF. In DNA form, the CDR3 reads TGTGCCAGCAGTTACTCGTTTCAGGGTGAACGTTACAATGAGCAGTTCTTC.

The chain is built from TRBV2 and TRBJ2-5; 10 nucleotides match TRBD2. Germline-derived CDR1 and CDR2 are SNHLY and FYNNEI. V lost 7 bases and J lost 2; bases outside the gene matches: 7. This CDR3 region has 15 residues. CDR3: CASTLVAGGQETQYF. CDR3 coding DNA: TGTGCCAGCACTTTAGTAGCGGGGGGTCAAGAGACCCAGTACTTC.

This clonotype was detected a few times. The chain uses TRBV2 and TRBJ1-1; no reliable D call. Germline CDR1 is SNHLY and CDR2 is FYNNEI. V lost 7 bases to trimming and J lost 0 bases, with 15 bases between them. The CDR3 has 15 amino acids. Here the CDR3 reads CASTLASALNTEAFF. The DNA for the CDR3 is TGTGCCAGCACGCTGGCCAGTGCCTTGAACACTGAAGCTTTCTTT.

As regards this clonotype: This may be a read error, as it is one base from a much larger clone. V and J are TRBV12-3 or TRBV12-4 and TRBJ1-2; the D gene is possibly TRBD1 (6 bases). This CDR3 has 14 amino acids. V shed 5 bases and J shed 3 bases, with 13 bases lying between them. The CDR3 protein is CASSTGRGHYGYTF. The CDR3, as DNA: TGTGCCAGCAGTACAGGGAGGGGCCACTATGGCTACACCTTC.